Listed below are T cell receptor beta chains from one sample, sequenced in a study of OX40 agonist ivuxolimab in advanced cancers. Assay used: immunoSEQ multiplex PCR; TCRdb lists only in-frame clones, some missing. The sample carries about 46,000 clones, 80% to 90% recorded once. Material: CD4+ or CD8+ T cells sorted from blood, obtained in a trial of the OX40 agonist ivuxolimab. These receptors were taken from an adult with an advanced solid tumor such as melanoma, head and neck, liver or kidney cancer. Both conserved end residues are part of each CDR3. The D gene is left open where the match is weak. Rows may omit the clone size; those that give it use once, few, many or a size class.

CDR3nt: TGTGCCAGCAGTGAAGGGGCTGGGGCCAACGTCCTGACTTTC; CDR3aa: CASSEGAGANVLTF; j_gene: TRBJ2-6; d_gene: -; abundance: -; v_gene: TRBV6-4
CDR3nt: TGTGCCAGCAGTATAAGGAGGGTTCCCGGGGCCAACGTCCTGACTTTC; CDR3aa: CASSIRRVPGANVLTF; j_gene: TRBJ2-6; d_gene: -; abundance: -; v_gene: TRBV28
CDR3nt: TGTGCCAGCAGTGAATGGTCAGTCGTTAGCAATCAGCCCCAGCATTTT; CDR3aa: CASSEWSVVSNQPQHF; j_gene: TRBJ1-5; d_gene: -; abundance: -; v_gene: TRBV6-1
CDR3nt: TGCGCCAGCAGCCAGACGTTCATCGCTAGCTCCTACAATGAGCAGTTCTTC; CDR3aa: CASSQTFIASSYNEQFF; j_gene: TRBJ2-1; d_gene: -; abundance: -; v_gene: TRBV4-3
CDR3nt: TGTGCCAGCAGCCCGGCCGGAGATACGCAGTATTTT; CDR3aa: CASSPAGDTQYF; j_gene: TRBJ2-3; d_gene: -; abundance: -; v_gene: TRBV5-4
CDR3nt: TGTGCCAGCAGCTATGCCTACGAGCAGTACTTC; CDR3aa: CASSYAYEQYF; j_gene: TRBJ2-7; d_gene: -; abundance: once; v_gene: TRBV6-5
CDR3nt: TGTGCCAGCAGCCTCCGGGACACACGAAGAGAGCAGTACTTC; CDR3aa: CASSLRDTRREQYF; j_gene: TRBJ2-7; d_gene: -; abundance: -; v_gene: TRBV13
CDR3nt: TGTGCCAGCTCACCGGTTATAGAGGGCGCGGAGGCCTATGGCTACACCTTC; CDR3aa: CASSPVIEGAEAYGYTF; j_gene: TRBJ1-2; d_gene: -; abundance: -; v_gene: TRBV18
CDR3nt: TGTGCCAGCAGGCCAGGGGACGCTGAAGCTTTCTTT; CDR3aa: CASRPGDAEAFF; j_gene: TRBJ1-1; d_gene: -; abundance: -; v_gene: TRBV2
CDR3nt: TGTGCCAGCAGCTTGGGGCTGTACAGCACAGATACGCAGTATTTT; CDR3aa: CASSLGLYSTDTQYF; j_gene: TRBJ2-3; d_gene: -; abundance: -; v_gene: TRBV5-6
CDR3nt: TGCGCCAGCAGCACCTCGACAGGGGCAACAGATACGCAGTATTTT; CDR3aa: CASSTSTGATDTQYF; j_gene: TRBJ2-3; d_gene: TRBD1; abundance: once; v_gene: TRBV5-1
CDR3nt: TGTGCCAGCAGCCAAGATCGGTGGAAGGGGAAAAGTTCACCCCTCCACTTT; CDR3aa: CASSQDRWKGKSSPLHF; j_gene: TRBJ1-6; d_gene: -; abundance: -; v_gene: TRBV4-2
CDR3nt: TGTGCCAGCAGCTTAGACGGGACTTCTTCCTACAATGAGCAGTTCTTC; CDR3aa: CASSLDGTSSYNEQFF; j_gene: TRBJ2-1; d_gene: -; abundance: -; v_gene: TRBV7-2
CDR3nt: TGTGCCAGCAGCGTAGGGGACAACGTGAACACTGAAGCTTTCTTT; CDR3aa: CASSVGDNVNTEAFF; j_gene: TRBJ1-1; d_gene: -; abundance: -; v_gene: TRBV9
CDR3nt: TGCGCCAGCAGTGGTAGCGCCGCCGTTTTATGGGAGACCCAGTACTTC; CDR3aa: CASSGSAAVLWETQYF; j_gene: TRBJ2-5; d_gene: -; abundance: -; v_gene: TRBV10-2
CDR3nt: TGTGCCAGCAGCTTAGGGACTAGCGGGAGGGCCGTGGAGACCCAGTACTTC; CDR3aa: CASSLGTSGRAVETQYF; j_gene: TRBJ2-5; d_gene: TRBD2; abundance: -; v_gene: TRBV5-8
CDR3nt: TGTGCCTGGAGTGCACAGGGTGGATATGGCTACACCTTC; CDR3aa: CAWSAQGGYGYTF; j_gene: TRBJ1-2; d_gene: -; abundance: -; v_gene: TRBV30
CDR3nt: TGTGCCTGGAGTGTATTCGACCGCTACGAGCAGTACTTC; CDR3aa: CAWSVFDRYEQYF; j_gene: TRBJ2-7; d_gene: -; abundance: -; v_gene: TRBV30
CDR3nt: TGTGCCGCCGGACAGTCCCAAGAGACCCAGTACTTC; CDR3aa: CAAGQSQETQYF; j_gene: TRBJ2-5; d_gene: -; abundance: -; v_gene: TRBV7-8
CDR3nt: TGCGCCAGCAGCCAAGATTTGGGCGGAGAGACCCAGTACTTC; CDR3aa: CASSQDLGGETQYF; j_gene: TRBJ2-5; d_gene: -; abundance: -; v_gene: TRBV4-3
CDR3nt: TGTGCCAGCAGCGTAGAGGTAGGAGGAAGGTTCTGGTTCTTC; CDR3aa: CASSVEVGGRFWFF; j_gene: TRBJ2-1; d_gene: -; abundance: -; v_gene: TRBV9
CDR3nt: TGCGCCAGCAGCCAGGGTTCCGGGACAGCCTACGAGCAGTACTTC; CDR3aa: CASSQGSGTAYEQYF; j_gene: TRBJ2-7; d_gene: TRBD1; abundance: -; v_gene: TRBV4-1
CDR3nt: TGTGCCAGCAGCTTTACAGGGGGTGAAGGAGATACGCAGTATTTT; CDR3aa: CASSFTGGEGDTQYF; j_gene: TRBJ2-3; d_gene: TRBD1; abundance: -; v_gene: TRBV11-3
CDR3nt: TGTGCCAGCAGTTCCCCCGGACTAGCGGGGGCCACTGAAGCTTTCTTT; CDR3aa: CASSSPGLAGATEAFF; j_gene: TRBJ1-1; d_gene: -; abundance: -; v_gene: TRBV28
CDR3nt: TGTGCCAGCAGCCAAGATCTTGGGACAGCCTCCTACGAGCAGTACTTC; CDR3aa: CASSQDLGTASYEQYF; j_gene: TRBJ2-7; d_gene: TRBD1; abundance: -; v_gene: TRBV5-4
CDR3nt: TGTGCCAGCTCACCAGGCAATGTACGGGACACTGAAGCTTTCTTT; CDR3aa: CASSPGNVRDTEAFF; j_gene: TRBJ1-1; d_gene: -; abundance: -; v_gene: TRBV18
CDR3nt: TGTGCCAGCAGTAGACAGGTATTCACTGAAGCTTTCTTT; CDR3aa: CASSRQVFTEAFF; j_gene: TRBJ1-1; d_gene: -; abundance: -; v_gene: TRBV28
CDR3nt: TGTGCCACGTTCTATAGTCGGGGCTACACCTTC; CDR3aa: CATFYSRGYTF; j_gene: TRBJ1-2; d_gene: -; abundance: few; v_gene: TRBV6-5
CDR3nt: TGTGCCAGCAGCTTGGTTGGGTCTGGTGAGCAGTTCTTC; CDR3aa: CASSLVGSGEQFF; j_gene: TRBJ2-1; d_gene: -; abundance: -; v_gene: TRBV5-4
CDR3nt: TGTGCCATCAGCCTCAAGGGGTCGGACGAGCAGTACTTC; CDR3aa: CAISLKGSDEQYF; j_gene: TRBJ2-7; d_gene: -; abundance: -; v_gene: TRBV10-3
CDR3nt: TGTGCCAGCAGCAAATTAGGGGGGGTGTACCAAGAGACCCAGTACTTC; CDR3aa: CASSKLGGVYQETQYF; j_gene: TRBJ2-5; d_gene: -; abundance: -; v_gene: TRBV5-4
CDR3nt: TGTGCCAGCAGCGTAGGAATCGGGGAGCTGTTTTTT; CDR3aa: CASSVGIGELFF; j_gene: TRBJ2-2; d_gene: -; abundance: -; v_gene: TRBV9
CDR3nt: TGCGCCAGCAGCCCAGGGCCGAAACTAGCGGGGGGGCTCGGACAAGAGACCCAGTACTTC; CDR3aa: CASSPGPKLAGGLGQETQYF; j_gene: TRBJ2-5; d_gene: TRBD2; abundance: -; v_gene: TRBV4-1
CDR3nt: TGTGCCAGCTCACCCGGGACAGGGTACGAAAAACTGTTTTTT; CDR3aa: CASSPGTGYEKLFF; j_gene: TRBJ1-4; d_gene: TRBD1; abundance: -; v_gene: TRBV18
CDR3nt: TGTGCCAGCAGCCCGAGGACAGGACCCCTCCACTTT; CDR3aa: CASSPRTGPLHF; j_gene: TRBJ1-6; d_gene: TRBD1; abundance: -; v_gene: TRBV7-9
CDR3nt: TGTGCCTGGGGCATACAGGGGCCCCGGGAGACCCAGTACTTC; CDR3aa: CAWGIQGPRETQYF; j_gene: TRBJ2-5; d_gene: TRBD1; abundance: -; v_gene: TRBV30
CDR3nt: TGTGCCAGCAGCTGGTTGACAGGGAGGGCCGGGGAGCTGTTTTTT; CDR3aa: CASSWLTGRAGELFF; j_gene: TRBJ2-2; d_gene: -; abundance: -; v_gene: TRBV5-5
CDR3nt: TGTGCCAGCAGCTCCAGCCTCTACGAGCAGTACTTC; CDR3aa: CASSSSLYEQYF; j_gene: TRBJ2-7; d_gene: -; abundance: -; v_gene: TRBV7-9
CDR3nt: TGTGCCACCAGCAATGACGGGGGAGAGACCCAGTACTTC; CDR3aa: CATSNDGGETQYF; j_gene: TRBJ2-5; d_gene: -; abundance: -; v_gene: TRBV15
CDR3nt: TGTGCCACCAAAAGACGGGCTAACTATGGCTACACCTTC; CDR3aa: CATKRRANYGYTF; j_gene: TRBJ1-2; d_gene: -; abundance: once; v_gene: TRBV27
CDR3nt: TGCGCCAGCAGCCAAGTGCCCGGGACAGGGGAGTTGAATGAGCAGTTCTTC; CDR3aa: CASSQVPGTGELNEQFF; j_gene: TRBJ2-1; d_gene: TRBD1; abundance: -; v_gene: TRBV4-3
CDR3nt: TGTGCCAGCAACCCCGACAGGGGCGCATTGAATTCACCCCTCCACTTT; CDR3aa: CASNPDRGALNSPLHF; j_gene: TRBJ1-6; d_gene: TRBD1; abundance: -; v_gene: TRBV28
CDR3nt: TGTGCCAGCAGTTACTCGGGTCCTCCATCGATGTACGTAGCTTTCTTT; CDR3aa: CASSYSGPPSMYVAFF; j_gene: TRBJ1-1; d_gene: -; abundance: once; v_gene: TRBV6-5
CDR3nt: TGTGCCAGCAGTATGATGGGGGCAGGGGAAGGCTATGGCTACACCTTC; CDR3aa: CASSMMGAGEGYGYTF; j_gene: TRBJ1-2; d_gene: -; abundance: -; v_gene: TRBV28
CDR3nt: TGTGCTAGTGGTTTGTCGCCGGAGCTAGCGGGAGCAGGCTACAATGAGCAGTTCTTC; CDR3aa: CASGLSPELAGAGYNEQFF; j_gene: TRBJ2-1; d_gene: TRBD2; abundance: -; v_gene: TRBV12-5
CDR3nt: TGTGCCAGCAGTTTGGGGCAGGGGCGCTATGGCTACACCTTC; CDR3aa: CASSLGQGRYGYTF; j_gene: TRBJ1-2; d_gene: -; abundance: -; v_gene: TRBV28